This T cell receptor (beta chain) emerged from a study of tissue T cells after allogeneic stem cell transplantation (dated by TCRdb to between 2022 and 2023). As for the study more broadly: TCR beta repertoires were profiled across many tissues obtained from research autopsies of patients with and without GVHD, as well as in mouse models of GVHD. On the human side, the study was prospective and observational, with no blinding or randomization.

The library was produced with the immunoSEQ multiplex PCR assay. TCRbeta CDR3 sequencing was done by Adaptive Biotechnologies at survey depth, reporting CDR3 sequences, V/J genes, productive frequency and template counts. Amplification of TCR beta CDR3 regions was performed from genomic DNA rather than from RNA. Regarding the original processing steps: Jensen-Shannon divergence served to quantify pairwise repertoire overlap between tissues, with 0 meaning identical and 1 meaning complete divergence. Tissues were grouped by single-linkage agglomerative hierarchical clustering of pairwise JSD values, and the clustering results were shown as dendrograms. All patient samples were analyzed with GLIPH2 using simulation_depth 1000, kmer_min_depth 3 and cdr3_length_cutoff 8, and only groups containing more than two unique CDR3s were kept. A standardized tissue-overlap score extrapolated Jaccard GLIPH-group overlap across patients to a standard repertoire size of 1000 clones. Associations of diversity with clinical or experimental variables used linear mixed-effect models with tissue fixed effects and individual random effects. This is the immuneACCESS table as TCRdb keeps it, with only in-frame sequences that have V and J called. A part of the clones is gone; compared with another copy, unresolved V genes explain less than half, and the rest is unexplained. The DNA gave D and trimming, while V, J and clone size come from that table. The sample data list around 8,000 clones, and about 52% of these were observed just once. The top ten hold 7% to 8.5% of the sample.

The time point label, as the study defines it: mouse harvest day 7 after allogeneic transplant. Each mouse graft consisted of 10^7 T-cell-depleted bone marrow cells plus 10^6 splenic CD5+ T cells and was given by tail vein injection. To model GVHD in mice, a major MHC-mismatch B6 (H2b) into BALB/c (H2d) model was used, and tissues were profiled at day 7 or 14. On day 7 or 14 post-transplant, mouse tissues and retro-orbital blood were harvested with separate sterile tools for each animal, and livers were flushed before harvest. Before genomic DNA isolation with the DNeasy Blood & Tissue Kit, mouse tissues were minced with razor blades in buffered saline. General study outcomes and caveats: Not many T cell clones showed up in more than one patient, yet clustering based on motifs uncovered repertoire signatures that were shared across patients in a tissue-specific way. Within patients, how anatomically similar tissues were was a major factor shaping TCR repertoire composition, regardless of disease or transplant status. Sampling depth was acknowledged as a limitation, and the patient cohort was both small and clinically heterogeneous. The study did not establish which tissue TCRs were alloreactive or antigen-specific, and some clones may have been host cells that persisted. Blood and spleen T cells captured only a limited portion of the TCR repertoire detected in tissues, in both patients and mice.

This clone was picked up a small number of times. Which antigen it targets is not known. Gene labels and germline sequences for this entry follow the mouse. The sequence runs out 1 residue before the end of the CDR3; the remainder is reconstructed from the germline J gene. From the cysteine through the phenylalanine, the CDR3 covers 17 amino acids. The DNA covers only part of the CDR3, 48 bases in frame from base 1. The junction carries 11 bases between V and J, which are trimmed by 0 bases and 0 bases respectively. From a lookup of the germline V gene, CDR1 and CDR2 are MNHDT and YYDKIL. The receptor comes from a female BALB/c mouse given C57BL/6 T cells with graft-versus-host disease after an allogeneic hematopoietic cell transplant. The sequencing sample was made of gut tissue. This chain joins TRBV17 to TRBJ1-4; the D segment could be TRBD1, given 6 matching bases. The CDR3 DNA, read in part, is TGTGCTAGCAGTAGAGATAACCAGGGGATTTCCAACGAAAGATTATTT. Its product reads: CASSRDNQGISNERLF. The whole CDR3 sequence is CASSRDNQGISNERLFF.